Below, 6 T cell receptor beta chains from the same sample are listed, as sequenced in a study of a mutant IDH1 vaccine in newly diagnosed glioma. The time point is: baseline, week 1 (first vaccination visit). Treatment meaning: pre-vaccination baseline after standard-of-care therapy. Assay used: immunoSEQ multiplex PCR; TCRdb lists only in-frame clones, some missing. The table includes roughly 41,000 clones, roughly 92% detected once. The specimen was PBMCs, collected from a glioma patient treated with radiotherapy, temozolomide or both. Source of these receptors: a man aged 18 to 35 with glioma.

The rearrangement joins TRBV6-5 to TRBJ1-4; D not resolved. The CDR3 loop spans 16 amino acids. Germline V lookup: CDR1 MNHEY, CDR2 SVGAGI. Deletions cut 0 bases from V and 0 bases from J, with 8 bases between. The CDR3 protein is CASSYSPAATNEKLFF. DNA for the CDR3: TGTGCCAGCAGTTACTCGCCGGCGGCAACTAATGAAAAACTGTTTTTT.

The V and J genes are TRBV30 and TRBJ2-5, with D possibly being TRBD2 (6 bases). The germline V gene has CDR1 GTSNPN and CDR2 SVGIG (reference sequence). This CDR3 is built from 14 residues. V dropped 2 bases and J dropped 4 bases, with 14 bases sitting between them. CDR3 in DNA: TGTGCCTGGAGTCCTCCCCTGGGGGGAGAGACCCAGTACTTC. Amino acid sequence: CAWSPPLGGETQYF.

This sequence joins TRBV7-6 and TRBJ2-1, with D possibly matching TRBD2 (6 bases). The ends were cut back, 1 base at V and 3 bases at J, with 10 bases in the middle. The CDR3 consists of 15 residues. CDR1 SGHVS and CDR2 FNYEAQ come from the germline V gene. The CDR3, as DNA: TGTGCCAGCAGCTTAGGACTAGTGGTCTACAATGAGCAGTTCTTC. It is translated as CASSLGLVVYNEQFF.

The V and J genes are TRBV6-1 and TRBJ1-5; D is perhaps TRBD1 (6 bases). V was trimmed by 6 bases and J by 5 bases, leaving 14 bases between them. This CDR3 comprises 14 residues. Germline assignment: CDR1 MNHNS and CDR2 SASEGT. CDR3 nucleotide sequence: TGTGCCAGCAGGGATCAAGGGGGGTATCAGCCCCAGCATTTT. Translating gives CASRDQGGYQPQHF.

CDR3 loop: CATSRDRGLGDGELFF. The DNA for the CDR3 is TGTGCCACCAGCAGAGATCGAGGGTTGGGGGACGGGGAGCTGTTTTTT. The V gene is TRBV15, the J gene TRBJ2-2; TRBD1 or TRBD2 may be the D gene (5 bases each). Germline V gives CDR1 LNHNV, CDR2 YYDKDF (reference sequence). V was trimmed by 0 bases and J by 7 bases, leaving 15 bases between them. The CDR3 sequence is 16 residues long.

V usage is TRBV9 and J usage is TRBJ2-2; D ambiguous. CDR3 size: 17 residues. Germline lookup yields CDR1 SGDLS and CDR2 YYNGEE. V was shortened by 2 bases and J by 1 base, with 15 bases between the two germline ends. The CDR3: CASSVSDPLLNTGELFF. The CDR3 DNA sequence: TGTGCCAGCAGCGTGTCGGACCCCCTCTTGAACACCGGGGAGCTGTTTTTT.